A single sample is the source of the 4 T cell receptor beta chains below, sequenced in a study of CD8 T cells in Susac syndrome. An input of about 0.45 to 1 ug of RNA was subjected to reverse transcription using random hexamers. In TCRdb, the immunoSEQ multiplex PCR reads were re-called with MiXCR into one record per CDR3 protein. Counted here are tens of thousands of distinct CDR3 sequences, 80% to 95% occurring once; the ten biggest clones make up almost 0.55%. The sample comprised CD8+ T cells from PBMCs. The receptors shown here come from a human donor in good health.

This clonotype was seen only once. V usage is TRBV28 and J usage is TRBJ2-1, with TRBD2 matching 10 bases. The CDR3 is 15 amino acids. Germline V gives CDR1 MDHEN, CDR2 SYDVKM. V lost 6 bases to trimming and J lost 9 bases; unmatched junction nucleotides: 11. The CDR3 coding sequence is TGTGCCAGCAGCTTGTTCTCTAGCGGGAGACGTGAGCAGTTCTTC. Translated, it gives CASSLFSSGRREQFF.

The DNA of the CDR3 is TGCAGCGTTGAACCGGGACCCCTACAAGAGACCCAGTACTTC. It specifies CSVEPGPLQETQYF. The chain links TRBV29-1 to TRBJ2-5; perhaps D is TRBD1 or TRBD2 (5 bases each). V was cut by 2 bases and J by 2 bases, with 12 bases left in between. CDR1 SQVTM and CDR2 ANQGSEA come from the germline V gene. The CDR3 is 14 amino acids. Variable domain in full (rest from reference TRBV29-1 and TRBJ2-5): SAVISQKPSRDICQRGTSLTIQCQVDSQVTMMFWYRQQPGQSLTLIATANQGSEATYESGFVIDKFPISRPNLTFSTLTVSNMSPEDSSIYLCSVEPGPLQETQYFGPGTRLLVL.

V and J are TRBV20-1 and TRBJ2-3; 13 nucleotides align to TRBD2. The CDR3 contains 17 residues. Germline V lookup: CDR1 DFQATT, CDR2 SNEGSKA (reference sequence). With V trimmed by 6 bases and J by 1 base, 10 bases remained unmatched. The CDR3 sequence is CSAHGLAGERGTDTQYF. The CDR3 DNA reads as TGCAGTGCGCATGGACTAGCGGGAGAGCGCGGCACAGATACGCAGTATTTT.

CDR3 residues: CASSYGPSGANVLTF. DNA for the CDR3: TGTGCCAGCAGTTACGGGCCTTCTGGGGCCAACGTCCTGACTTTC. The chain carries TRBV6-2 or TRBV6-3 and TRBJ2-6; D not certain. CDR1 and CDR2 (germline): MNHEY, SVGEGT. This CDR3 has 15 residues. Trimming took off 2 bases at V and 1 base at J, with 6 bases between the two ends.